Listed below are T cell receptor beta chains from one sample, sequenced in a study of a mutant IDH1 vaccine in newly diagnosed glioma. Using immunoSEQ multiplex PCR, the repertoire was profiled, and TCRdb retains in-frame clones only, with some absent. The data show 70,000 or so clones, approximately 82% seen once. Material: peripheral blood mononuclear cells (PBMCs), obtained from a glioma patient treated with radiotherapy, temozolomide or both. All receptors derive from a woman between 18 and 29 years old with glioma. Some clones in this sample may be carry-over from other donors' samples. The CDR3 runs from the conserved cysteine through the conserved F or W. Each record gives: V gene, J gene, clone size, D gene, CDR3 protein, CDR3 DNA. A D gene is named only where the DNA matches it firmly. Expanded clones are given a class, and other clones once, few, many or no size at all.

V gene: TRBV9
J gene: TRBJ2-2
clone size: -
D gene: -
CDR3 protein: CASSVATGNTGELFF
CDR3 DNA: TGTGCCAGCAGCGTAGCTACGGGGAACACCGGGGAGCTGTTTTTT

V gene: TRBV5-8
J gene: TRBJ1-2
clone size: -
D gene: TRBD1
CDR3 protein: CASSLVGEQGARNGYTF
CDR3 DNA: TGTGCCAGCAGCTTGGTGGGGGAACAGGGGGCTCGAAATGGCTACACCTTC

V gene: TRBV5-1
J gene: TRBJ2-1
clone size: -
D gene: -
CDR3 protein: CASSLVLSGYNEQFF
CDR3 DNA: TGCGCCAGCAGCTTGGTCCTTAGCGGCTACAATGAGCAGTTCTTC

V gene: TRBV29-1
J gene: TRBJ2-1
clone size: -
D gene: -
CDR3 protein: CSVGDLGYNEQFF
CDR3 DNA: TGCAGCGTAGGCGATTTGGGCTACAATGAGCAGTTCTTC

V gene: TRBV6-1
J gene: TRBJ2-7
clone size: -
D gene: -
CDR3 protein: CASSDPITYEQYF
CDR3 DNA: TGTGCCAGCAGTGATCCGATAACCTACGAGCAGTACTTC

V gene: TRBV4-1
J gene: TRBJ1-1
clone size: -
D gene: -
CDR3 protein: CASSQDKGFGTEAFF
CDR3 DNA: TGCGCCAGCAGCCAAGATAAGGGTTTCGGCACTGAAGCTTTCTTT

V gene: TRBV5-4
J gene: TRBJ1-1
clone size: -
D gene: -
CDR3 protein: CASSLGGQGNTEAFF
CDR3 DNA: TGTGCCAGCAGCTTGGGAGGGCAGGGGAACACTGAAGCTTTCTTT

V gene: TRBV15
J gene: TRBJ2-6
clone size: -
D gene: TRBD1
CDR3 protein: CATSLGQGATNVLTF
CDR3 DNA: TGTGCCACCAGCCTAGGACAGGGGGCCACCAACGTCCTGACTTTC

V gene: TRBV7-2
J gene: TRBJ2-1
clone size: -
D gene: -
CDR3 protein: CASSLELYNEQFF
CDR3 DNA: TGTGCCAGCAGCTTAGAACTTTACAATGAGCAGTTCTTC

V gene: TRBV14
J gene: TRBJ1-1
clone size: -
D gene: TRBD1
CDR3 protein: CASRQTGGVGYVAFF
CDR3 DNA: TGTGCCAGCAGACAAACAGGGGGCGTCGGGTATGTAGCTTTCTTT

V gene: TRBV9
J gene: TRBJ1-6
clone size: -
D gene: TRBD1
CDR3 protein: CASSATGQAYNSPLHF
CDR3 DNA: TGTGCCAGCAGCGCCACCGGACAGGCCTATAATTCACCCCTCCACTTT

V gene: TRBV5-6
J gene: TRBJ1-4
clone size: -
D gene: TRBD1
CDR3 protein: CASSTTGAGEKLFF
CDR3 DNA: TGTGCCAGCAGCACGACAGGGGCGGGTGAAAAACTGTTTTTT

V gene: TRBV9
J gene: TRBJ2-3
clone size: -
D gene: TRBD2
CDR3 protein: CASSGLRGASPHF
CDR3 DNA: TGTGCCAGCAGCGGCCTGCGGGGGGCGTCACCGCATTTT

V gene: TRBV18
J gene: TRBJ1-1
clone size: -
D gene: TRBD1
CDR3 protein: CASSLGQGWRSTEAFF
CDR3 DNA: TGTGCCAGCTCACTCGGACAGGGCTGGCGGAGCACTGAAGCTTTCTTT

V gene: TRBV30
J gene: TRBJ1-5
clone size: -
D gene: -
CDR3 protein: CAWSGTLNQPQHF
CDR3 DNA: TGTGCCTGGTCCGGAACTCTCAATCAGCCCCAGCATTTT

V gene: TRBV7-9
J gene: TRBJ2-7
clone size: -
D gene: -
CDR3 protein: CASSLGLRTYEQYF
CDR3 DNA: TGTGCCAGCAGCTTAGGACTAAGAACCTACGAGCAGTACTTC

V gene: TRBV6-6
J gene: TRBJ1-2
clone size: -
D gene: -
CDR3 protein: CASDSDATHGYTF
CDR3 DNA: TGTGCCAGCGACTCGGACGCCACCCATGGCTACACCTTC

V gene: TRBV21-1
J gene: TRBJ2-7
clone size: -
D gene: -
CDR3 protein: CASSKAPRRANYEQYF
CDR3 DNA: TGTGCCAGCAGCAAAGCCCCCCGAAGGGCTAACTACGAGCAGTACTTC

V gene: TRBV11-3
J gene: TRBJ2-3
clone size: -
D gene: -
CDR3 protein: CASSLDGQRTDTQYF
CDR3 DNA: TGTGCCAGCAGCTTAGACGGGCAGCGCACAGATACGCAGTATTTT

V gene: TRBV19
J gene: TRBJ1-4
clone size: -
D gene: -
CDR3 protein: CASSRRDRGQRNEKLFF
CDR3 DNA: TGTGCCAGTAGCCGTAGGGACCGAGGACAGCGGAATGAAAAACTGTTTTTT

V gene: TRBV5-1
J gene: TRBJ2-7
clone size: few
D gene: -
CDR3 protein: CASSLRAEQYF
CDR3 DNA: TGCGCCAGCAGCTTGAGGGCAGAGCAGTACTTC

V gene: TRBV27
J gene: TRBJ2-7
clone size: -
D gene: TRBD1
CDR3 protein: CASLRGRGYGEQYF
CDR3 DNA: TGTGCCAGCCTCAGGGGGCGCGGCTACGGCGAGCAGTACTTC

V gene: TRBV7-2
J gene: TRBJ2-4
clone size: -
D gene: -
CDR3 protein: CASSLFPGENIQYF
CDR3 DNA: TGTGCCAGCAGCTTATTCCCAGGGGAAAACATTCAGTACTTC

V gene: TRBV7-7
J gene: TRBJ1-1
clone size: -
D gene: -
CDR3 protein: CASSLERNTEAFF
CDR3 DNA: TGTGCTAGCAGCTTAGAACGGAACACTGAAGCTTTCTTT